The 9 T cell receptor beta chains below come from one sample, sequenced in a study of OX40 agonist ivuxolimab in advanced cancers. The library was made by the immunoSEQ multiplex PCR assay. Here the immuneACCESS table is served through TCRdb, limited to in-frame sequences with V and J called. Missing clones are a known gap in these copies; in checked studies unresolved V genes cover under half, and the rest lacks a known reason. Present in this sample are about 45,000 clones, approximately 89% of which were seen just once. Together, the top ten hold around 13% of the sample. The starting material was CD4+ or CD8+ T cells sorted from blood, obtained in a trial of the OX40 agonist ivuxolimab. These receptors were taken from an adult with an advanced solid tumor such as melanoma, head and neck, liver or kidney cancer.

In this sample, this clone turned up a few times. The chain uses TRBV6-5 and TRBJ2-7, with D tentatively TRBD1 (6 bases). V dropped 4 bases and J dropped 7 bases, with 8 bases sitting between them. The CDR3 has 11 amino acids. Per the germline V gene, CDR1 is MNHEY and CDR2 is SVGAGI. The CDR3 nucleotides are TGTGCCAGCAGTTCAGGGGAAGAGCAGTACTTC. Amino acid sequence: CASSSGEEQYF.

The genes are TRBV19 and TRBJ2-7, with D hard to call. Germline lookup yields CDR1 LNHDA and CDR2 SQIVND (reference sequence). Trimming took off 0 bases at V and 3 bases at J, with 15 bases between the two ends. This CDR3 is 16 amino acids long. The CDR3 reads CASSIEEASPLYEQYF. DNA for the CDR3: TGTGCCAGTAGTATAGAAGAGGCAAGTCCCCTCTACGAGCAGTACTTC.

V usage is TRBV7-9 and J usage is TRBJ2-1; D gene ambiguous. Trimming pared 5 bases from V and 2 bases from J, leaving 7 bases between. The V gene's germline CDR1 is SEHNR and CDR2 FQNEAQ (reference sequence). This CDR3 is 13 amino acids long. CDR3 nucleotide sequence: TGTGCCAGCAGCCTTGCGGCCTACAATGAGCAGTTCTTC. Translated: CASSLAAYNEQFF.

The genes are TRBV5-8 and TRBJ2-1; D not resolved. V lost 4 bases and J lost 6, with 11 bases in between. CDR1 is SGHTS and CDR2 is YDEGEE in the germline V gene. The CDR3 runs 13 residues. In nucleotides, the CDR3 is TGTGCCAGCAGCCACCGGGTCTCCAATGAGCAGTTCTTC. It specifies CASSHRVSNEQFF.

By sample share, this clone is medium-sized. The genes are TRBV5-4 and TRBJ1-2, with unresolved D. The germline V gene has CDR1 SGHNT and CDR2 YYREEE (reference sequence). V was shortened by 1 base and J by 0 bases, with 10 bases between the two germline ends. This CDR3 is built from 15 residues. CDR3 in amino acids: CASSLTEEANYGYTF. For the CDR3, the DNA is TGTGCCAGCAGCTTGACAGAGGAAGCTAACTATGGCTACACCTTC.

The chain uses TRBV5-6 and TRBJ2-7; no definite D call. CDR3 length: 12 residues. CDR1 is SGHDT, CDR2 YYEEEE, per germline. With 3 bases removed from V and 6 bases from J, the gap between germline ends came to 10 bases. CDR3 sequence (DNA): TGTGCCAGCAGCTGGTCGGGTGGCGAGCAGTACTTC. It is translated as CASSWSGGEQYF.

The chain combines TRBV4-2 with TRBJ2-7; 8 positions agree with TRBD1. The CDR3 covers 15 residues. Germline V gene sequence: CDR1 LGHNA, CDR2 YNFKEQ. After removal of 5 bases from V and 5 bases from J, the junction contained 11 bases not matched to a gene. CDR3 region: CASSGDRGKPHEQYF. DNA of the CDR3: TGTGCCAGCAGCGGTGACAGGGGTAAGCCCCACGAGCAGTACTTC.

The V gene is TRBV9, the J gene TRBJ1-5, with a tentative D call TRBD1 (6 bases). V dropped 0 bases and J dropped 6 bases, with 13 bases sitting between them. CDR1 is SGDLS, CDR2 YYNGEE, per germline. The CDR3 totals 15 residues. CDR3 nucleotide sequence: TGTGCCAGCAGCGTAGATGCGGGGGCAGGTCAGCCCCAGCATTTT. This translates into CASSVDAGAGQPQHF.

CDR3 coding DNA: TGTGCCAGCAGCCCGGGGAGGGAGGGGGAAAAACTGTTTTTT. The encoded protein is CASSPGREGEKLFF. This rearrangement joins TRBV6-5 to TRBJ1-4; D is perhaps TRBD1 (5 bases). V was pared by 6 bases and J by 8 bases, with 16 bases between. The CDR3 is 14 amino acids. CDR1 MNHEY and CDR2 SVGAGI come from the germline V gene.